The 29 T cell receptor beta chains given below trace back to one sample, sequenced in a study of shared clonotypes between healthy human individuals. Method: immunoSEQ multiplex PCR; TCRdb's copy keeps in-frame clones and lacks some. The sample holds about 1.5 million clones; roughly 96% are singletons and the top ten take over 1%. The sequencing input was naive CD4+ T cells sorted from blood. Subset given: CD45RA+ positively selected. The receptors originated from a man under 40 in good health.

The V gene is TRBV19, the J gene TRBJ1-1; no clear D. Germline V gives CDR1 LNHDA, CDR2 SQIVND (reference sequence). This CDR3 has 12 residues. V dropped 5 bases and J dropped 5 bases, with 9 bases sitting between them. The CDR3 is CASSPTWTEAFF. The CDR3, as DNA: TGTGCCAGTAGTCCAACTTGGACTGAAGCTTTCTTT.

This rearrangement joins TRBV11-2 to TRBJ2-7; D not resolved. V was clipped by 1 base and J by 3 bases, with 7 bases between them. Germline-derived CDR1 and CDR2 are SGHAT and FQNNGV. This CDR3 comprises 13 residues. The CDR3 DNA reads TGTGCCAGCAGCTTAGCCTTCCGCTACGAGCAGTACTTC. It encodes CASSLAFRYEQYF.

The table lists this clone with a few counts. The chain joins TRBV5-4 to TRBJ2-2; no clear D gene. CDR1 SGHNT and CDR2 YYREEE come from the germline V gene (reference sequence). Deletions cut 0 bases from V and 6 bases from J, with 6 bases between. The CDR3 contains 13 residues. The CDR3 region is CASSLDPPGELFF. The CDR3 coding sequence is TGTGCCAGCAGCTTGGACCCACCCGGGGAGCTGTTTTTT.

The CDR3 nucleotides are TGTGCCAGCAGCTTATTGCCCGGAGCCTCTGGAAACACCATATATTTT. Protein: CASSLLPGASGNTIYF. This chain links TRBV7-8 with TRBJ1-3; D not resolved. The CDR3 has 16 residues. Germline V gives CDR1 SGHVS, CDR2 FQNEAQ. Trimming cost V 2 bases and J 0 bases, with 11 bases left between them.

This clone has just a few counts. The rearrangement uses TRBV19 and TRBJ1-5, with D maybe TRBD1 (6 bases). The CDR3 has 13 residues. V was cut by 10 bases and J by 0 bases, with 10 bases left in between. The germline gives CDR1 LNHDA, CDR2 SQIVND (reference sequence). The CDR3 nucleotides read TGTGCCACAGGACAGTATAGCAATCAGCCCCAGCATTTT. Translation gives CATGQYSNQPQHF.

The gene calls are TRBV27 and TRBJ1-5, with no clear D. The germline V gene has CDR1 MNHEY and CDR2 SMNVEV (reference sequence). Trimming removed 1 base at V and 3 bases at J, with 13 bases between. The CDR3 loop spans 16 amino acids. The CDR3 here is CASSLFSVGPNQPQHF. In DNA, the CDR3 is TGTGCCAGCAGTTTATTTTCTGTGGGTCCCAATCAGCCCCAGCATTTT.

The J gene is TRBJ1-1, the V gene TRBV28; TRBD1 aligns across 8 bases. V lost 6 bases, J lost 1 base, and 13 bases stayed unmatched. The CDR3 spans 17 residues. CDR1 and CDR2 (germline): MDHEN, SYDVKM. The CDR3 protein is CASRRLWTGSKNTEAFF. As DNA, the CDR3 is TGTGCCAGCAGGAGACTTTGGACAGGGAGCAAGAACACTGAAGCTTTCTTT.

This clone has a single count. The rearrangement uses TRBV2 and TRBJ2-1; 8 bases line up with TRBD2. The CDR3 has 15 amino acids. Germline V gives CDR1 SNHLY, CDR2 FYNNEI. V trimming: 8 bases; J trimming: 7 bases; junction bases outside the gene matches: 13. The CDR3 coding sequence is TGTGCCAGCTCCCGGGAGCGGGAGATCATAAATGAGCAGTTCTTC. It codes for CASSREREIINEQFF.

This CDR3 reads CASSLGTGVEGPQHF. The CDR3 bases are TGTGCCAGCAGCTTGGGGACAGGGGTGGAGGGGCCCCAGCATTTT. The V and J genes are TRBV7-9 and TRBJ1-5, with 10 nucleotides matching TRBD1. V trimming: 3 bases; J trimming: 9 bases; junction bases outside the gene matches: 8. The V gene's germline CDR1 is SEHNR and CDR2 FQNEAQ (reference sequence). The CDR3 is 15 amino acids.

This chain connects TRBV23-1 to TRBJ2-7; D is ambiguous. TRBV23-1 has ORF status, its function being uncertain. CDR3 length equals 18 residues. The V end lost 0 bases, the J end lost 2 bases, and 20 bases lay between the germline ends. DNA for the CDR3: TGCGCCAGCAGTCAATCGGGCGACGGCAAACAAGATCCCTACGAGCAGTACTTC. Amino acid sequence: CASSQSGDGKQDPYEQYF.

The chain links TRBV7-9 to TRBJ1-3; 7 nucleotides align to TRBD1. From germline, CDR1 is SEHNR and CDR2 FQNEAQ (reference sequence). V gave up 5 bases and J gave up 0 bases; unmatched junction bases: 10. The CDR3 totals 17 residues. The CDR3 spells CASSPQGRLYSGNTIYF. The CDR3 bases are TGTGCCAGCAGCCCACAGGGGAGACTCTACTCTGGAAACACCATATATTTT.

Concerning this clone: The same CDR3 also results from other DNA sequences found in this sample. The J gene is TRBJ2-3, the V gene TRBV2; weak D call: TRBD2 (6 bases). Germline assignment: CDR1 SNHLY and CDR2 FYNNEI. V lost 8 bases, J lost 0 bases, and 12 bases lay in between. The CDR3 consists of 14 residues. The CDR3 sequence: CASRRETSTDTQYF. The CDR3 DNA reads TGTGCCAGCCGACGGGAGACGAGCACAGATACGCAGTATTTT.

J is TRBJ2-5 and V is TRBV7-9; D gene uncertain. CDR1 is SEHNR and CDR2 is FQNEAQ in the germline V gene (reference sequence). The CDR3 covers 13 residues. V dropped 2 bases and J dropped 2 bases, with 6 bases sitting between them. CDR3 nucleotide sequence: TGTGCCAGCAGCTTAACCATGCAAGAGACCCAGTACTTC. Its translation is CASSLTMQETQYF.

The J gene is TRBJ2-1, the V gene TRBV18; 8 bases line up with TRBD1. Germline loops: CDR1 KGHSH, CDR2 LQKENI. This CDR3 region has 14 residues. Losses at the gene ends were 6 bases for V and 8 bases for J; bases not matched to a gene: 9. In DNA, the CDR3 is TGTGCCAGCTCGCCAAGGACAGGGTTCGATGAGCAGTTCTTC. Its protein is CASSPRTGFDEQFF.

As to this clone: Other DNA sequences in the same sample also yield this CDR3. This chain connects TRBV7-2 to TRBJ2-3; TRBD2 might be the D (5 bases). Germline V gives CDR1 SGHTA, CDR2 FQGNSA. CDR3 length: 14 residues. The germline V and J ends were trimmed by 4 bases and 0 bases, with 8 bases remaining between them. The CDR3 sequence: CASSSDLSTDTQYF. The CDR3 DNA reads TGTGCCAGCAGCTCGGACTTGAGCACAGATACGCAGTATTTT.

The rearrangement uses TRBV7-9 and TRBJ2-3; 8 positions agree with TRBD2. V gave up 3 bases and J gave up 9 bases; unmatched junction bases: 2. The CDR3 has 12 amino acids. The germline V gene has CDR1 SEHNR and CDR2 FQNEAQ (reference sequence). The CDR3 coding sequence is TGTGCCAGCAGCTTGGCTAGCGGGACGCAGTATTTT. Amino acid sequence: CASSLASGTQYF.

CDR3 nucleotide sequence: TGTGCCGCGAAACAGGGCTGGAGAGGTAATGAAAAACTGTTTTTT. This translates into CAAKQGWRGNEKLFF. The chain employs TRBV15 and TRBJ1-4; possible D gene TRBD1, 6 bases. CDR1 and CDR2 (germline): LNHNV, YYDKDF (reference sequence). V was pared by 11 bases and J by 4 bases, with 20 bases between. This CDR3 is built from 15 residues.

The chain couples TRBV7-2 to TRBJ2-5; TRBD2 is a possible D gene (6 bases). The J call may be mistaken, given a closer DNA end match to TRBJ2-7. CDR3 length: 13 residues. Germline values: CDR1 SGHTA, CDR2 FQGNSA. DNA for the CDR3: TGTGCCAGCAGCTTACGGGAGTCCTACGAGCAGTACTTC. Its translation is CASSLRESYEQYF.

V usage is TRBV7-2 and J usage is TRBJ2-1, with 7 bases matching TRBD1. CDR3 length: 14 residues. The trim removed 1 base at V and 9 bases at J, leaving 6 bases unmatched. Germline V gives CDR1 SGHTA, CDR2 FQGNSA. The CDR3 spells CASSLGTGSREQFF. In nucleotides, the CDR3 is TGTGCCAGCAGCTTAGGGACAGGTTCCCGTGAGCAGTTCTTC.

This chain connects TRBV28 to TRBJ1-4; D unresolved. Trimming left V 6 bases short and J 5 bases short, with 13 bases between. The CDR3 has 14 amino acids. Germline V gene data show CDR1 as MDHEN and CDR2 as SYDVKM. CDR3 DNA: TGTGCCAGCAGCTCCGTTTTGATCAATGAAAAACTGTTTTTT. Amino acid sequence: CASSSVLINEKLFF.

The chain is built from TRBV9 and TRBJ2-2; 14 bases map to TRBD2. Per germline, CDR1 SGDLS and CDR2 YYNGEE. CDR3 length: 19 residues. V lost 0 bases and J lost 3; bases outside the gene matches: 7. CDR3 nucleotides: TGTGCCAGCAGCGTAGCGACTAGCGGGAGGGCTAGGGACACCGGGGAGCTGTTTTTT. It codes for CASSVATSGRARDTGELFF.

This chain joins TRBV2 and TRBJ1-2, with TRBD1 as a possible D gene (6 bases). Germline CDR1 reads SNHLY; CDR2 reads FYNNEI. The CDR3 extends over 14 amino acids. Between the trimmed V and J ends, which lost 3 bases and 4 bases, there was a span of 12 bases. CDR3 in DNA: TGTGCCAGCAGTGACTCAGGGGCCCGCTATGGCTACACCTTC. It translates to CASSDSGARYGYTF.

The CDR3 DNA sequence: TGTGCCAGCAGTGAAGCGAGGGGTCCTCACGAGCAGTACTTC. It codes for CASSEARGPHEQYF. The chain recombines TRBV6-1 with TRBJ2-7; possibly TRBD1 or TRBD2 for D (5 bases each). The CDR3 totals 14 residues. V lost 0 bases and J lost 5, with 11 bases in between. From germline, CDR1 is MNHNS and CDR2 SASEGT.

The chain is built from TRBV5-1 and TRBJ1-1, with 8 bases identical to TRBD1. This CDR3 contains 17 residues. Germline CDR1 is SGHRS and CDR2 is YFSETQ. V shed 4 bases, J shed 0 bases, and the junction held 11 bases outside the gene matches. The CDR3 region is CASSPQGAGLMNTEAFF. DNA for the CDR3: TGCGCCAGCAGCCCTCAGGGGGCTGGGTTAATGAACACTGAAGCTTTCTTT.

This clone appeared once. This chain uses TRBV15 with TRBJ1-5, with D unresolved. V was trimmed by 1 base and J by 3 bases, leaving 7 bases between them. This CDR3 has 14 amino acids. Germline V lookup: CDR1 LNHNV, CDR2 YYDKDF (reference sequence). Here the CDR3 reads CATSRGGYNQPQHF. DNA for the CDR3: TGTGCCACCAGCAGAGGGGGATACAATCAGCCCCAGCATTTT. Looking up the rest from reference TRBV15 and TRBJ1-5 gives the full variable domain: DAMVIQNPRYQVTQFGKPVTLSCSQTLNHNVMYWYQQKSSQAPKLLFHYYDKDFNNEADTPDNFQSRRPNTSFCFLDIRSPGLGDTAMYLCATSRGGYNQPQHFGDGTRLSIL.

The rearrangement uses TRBV18 and TRBJ1-2, with a weak D call TRBD1 (5 bases). The CDR3 is 15 amino acids. Trimming removed 0 bases from V and 0 bases from J, with 8 bases in between. Looked up from germline, CDR1 is KGHSH and CDR2 is LQKENI. The CDR3 reads CASSPPGGANYGYTF. CDR3 nucleotide sequence: TGTGCCAGCTCACCACCGGGGGGAGCTAACTATGGCTACACCTTC.

V and J are TRBV19 and TRBJ2-3, with unresolved D. CDR3 size: 14 residues. The germline gives CDR1 LNHDA, CDR2 SQIVND (reference sequence). V was pared by 7 bases and J by 0 bases, with 11 bases between. CDR3 nucleotide sequence: TGTGCCAGTACCGTAGTGGGTAGCACAGATACGCAGTATTTT. Translating it yields CASTVVGSTDTQYF.

This chain links TRBV11-3 with TRBJ2-7, with D unclear. This CDR3 is built from 12 residues. Trimming left V 8 bases short and J 3 bases short, with 11 bases between. Germline lookup yields CDR1 SGHNT and CDR2 YENEEA. The CDR3 nucleotides are TGTGCCAGCGCTGGAACGGACTACGAGCAGTACTTC. Protein: CASAGTDYEQYF.

The rearrangement uses TRBV29-1 and TRBJ2-2; D is undetermined. Germline V gene lookup returns CDR1 SQVTM and CDR2 ANQGSEA. Trimming pared 6 bases from V and 2 bases from J, leaving 7 bases between. The CDR3 spans 12 residues. The CDR3 sequence is CSVLINTGELFF. For the CDR3, the DNA is TGCAGCGTACTGATAAACACCGGGGAGCTGTTTTTT.